This T cell receptor (beta chain) was identified during a study of CD8+ T cells in alopecia areata. This sample's treatment: oral pan-JAK inhibitor, 5-10 mg twice daily. Cell sorting was applied to PBMCs, and CD4+ and CD8+ T cells were collected. As concerns this clone: The antigen remains undetermined.

General study results and limits: Against the mouse data, patients shared TCRs less clearly, possibly for HLA reasons. Affected scalp, especially in alopecia totalis/universalis, had a higher clonality than normal scalp did.

The length of the CDR3 is 11 residues. Germline assignment: CDR1 LNHNV and CDR2 YYDKDF (reference sequence). The germline V and J ends were trimmed by 3 bases and 4 bases, with 3 bases remaining between them. Sequencing used cDNA as its template, made by extracting RNA and reverse transcribing it. Repertoires were generated with immunoSEQ multiplex PCR, while TCRdb's copy carries only in-frame clones and drops some. Of about 200,000 clones in the sample, 55% to 75% were seen once. The sequence came from a human donor with alopecia areata. The chain uses TRBV15 and TRBJ1-1; no firm D call. The specimen was CD4+ T cells sorted from blood, collected at week 24, from a patient treated with tofacitinib. The CDR3 bases are TGTGCCACCAGCAGTCGCACTGAAGCTTTCTTT. Translating it yields CATSSRTEAFF.